One T cell receptor (beta chain) is described in this entry. Its antigen is as yet unknown. Germline CDR1 is SNHLY and CDR2 is FYNNEI. V gave up 7 bases and J gave up 4 bases, with 8 bases separating them. This CDR3 has 12 residues. The data were taken from a study of cytomegalovirus exposure and HLA in healthy donors. In the study overall: An early data release held some 89 million unique TCRs from HLA-typed donors. Study-wide results and caveats: Among the CMV-associated chains, a few were confirmed in vitro as specific for CMV antigens.

PCR employed 60 Vbeta and 13 Jbeta primers. Profiled with immunoSEQ multiplex PCR; TCRdb holds only in-frame clones, not every one. The data contain some 160,000 clones, approximately 80% of them seen just once; the ten biggest clones take up under 2%. Though probably carrying unrecorded immune exposures, donors were nominally healthy at sampling. The receptor comes from a woman aged 40 to 49 in good health and CMV-seronegative. What was sequenced was PBMCs. The chain has TRBV2 and TRBJ2-1; D uncertain. The CDR3 DNA reads TGTGCCAGCAATACTTTATACAATGAGCAGTTCTTC. Translating it yields CASNTLYNEQFF.